Listed below are T cell receptor beta chains from one sample, sequenced in a study of shared clonotypes between healthy human individuals. Only in-frame clones appear in the TCRdb table, and some are missing; sequencing was by immunoSEQ multiplex PCR. This table has over 2 million clones, over 85% appearing once. Sequencing input: naive CD8+ T cells sorted from blood. All receptors derive from a man aged 18 to 30 in good health. The CDR3 runs from the conserved cysteine through the conserved F or W. The D gene is left open where the match is weak. Only part of the rows carry a size: once, few, many, or a class if the clone is expanded.

V	D	J	size	length	CDR3	DNA
TRBV4-1	TRBD2	TRBJ2-7	few	17	CASSLGTSGRFYYEQYF	TGCGCCAGCAGCCTGGGGACTAGCGGGAGATTTTACTACGAGCAGTACTTC
TRBV2	NA	TRBJ2-7	NA	12	CASSLRPYEQYF	TGTGCCAGCAGCCTCAGGCCCTACGAGCAGTACTTC
TRBV7-6	NA	TRBJ2-7	NA	14	CASSYGRNYYEQYF	TGTGCCAGCAGCTACGGTAGGAATTACTACGAGCAGTACTTC
TRBV5-1	TRBD2	TRBJ2-5	NA	13	CASSRGLQETQYF	TGCGCCAGCAGCCGGGGACTACAAGAGACCCAGTACTTC
TRBV10-3	TRBD2	TRBJ2-5	NA	11	CAISEGGAQYF	TGTGCCATCAGTGAGGGGGGGGCCCAGTACTTC
TRBV6-5	NA	TRBJ2-1	NA	11	CASSTSHEQFF	TGTGCCAGCAGTACTAGCCATGAGCAGTTCTTC
TRBV7-9	NA	TRBJ2-7	NA	15	CASSFGQGGTYEQYF	TGTGCCAGCAGCTTCGGACAGGGAGGGACCTACGAGCAGTACTTC
TRBV9	NA	TRBJ2-7	once	14	CASSVAPGGYEQYF	TGTGCCAGCAGCGTAGCTCCAGGAGGGTACGAGCAGTACTTC
TRBV30	NA	TRBJ2-7	NA	14	CAWKKRTTSYEQYF	TGTGCCTGGAAGAAGAGGACAACCTCCTACGAGCAGTACTTC
TRBV9	TRBD1	TRBJ1-1	once	16	CASSVVSGQMNTEAFF	TGTGCCAGCAGCGTAGTGTCGGGACAGATGAACACTGAAGCTTTCTTT
TRBV7-9	TRBD1	TRBJ1-6	NA	15	CASSLLGQGDSPLHF	TGTGCCAGCAGCTTACTCGGGCAGGGGGATTCACCCCTCCACTTT
TRBV19	TRBD2	TRBJ2-7	NA	15	CASSIAGGSSYEQYF	TGTGCCAGTAGTATAGCGGGAGGGAGCTCCTACGAGCAGTACTTC
TRBV11-1	NA	TRBJ2-6	NA	15	CASSLREAGANVLTF	TGTGCCAGCAGCTTAAGGGAGGCTGGGGCCAACGTCCTGACTTTC
TRBV5-8	NA	TRBJ2-2	NA	15	CASSQGAGGTGELFF	TGTGCCAGCAGCCAGGGCGCAGGAGGCACCGGGGAGCTGTTTTTT
TRBV6-5	NA	TRBJ2-7	NA	15	CASSYSPGEDYEQYF	TGTGCCAGCAGTTACTCACCAGGGGAGGACTACGAGCAGTACTTC
TRBV7-9	NA	TRBJ2-1	NA	15	CASSLVAVAYNEQFF	TGTGCCAGCAGCTTAGTAGCGGTAGCCTACAATGAGCAGTTCTTC
TRBV27	NA	TRBJ2-3	NA	16	CASSPGAGEFTDTQYF	TGTGCCAGCAGTCCGGGGGCAGGGGAGTTCACAGATACGCAGTATTTT
TRBV5-1	NA	TRBJ2-7	once	13	CASSLSSFYEQYF	TGCGCCAGCAGCTTATCGTCCTTCTACGAGCAGTACTTC
TRBV28	TRBD2	TRBJ2-1	NA	17	CASSASGTSGWDNEQFF	TGTGCCAGCAGTGCATCCGGGACTAGCGGGTGGGACAATGAGCAGTTCTTC
TRBV27	NA	TRBJ2-7	NA	13	CASSLGVFYEQYF	TGTGCCAGCAGTTTAGGGGTCTTCTACGAGCAGTACTTC
TRBV10-2	NA	TRBJ1-2	NA	13	CASRPSDRDGYTF	TGCGCCAGCAGACCTTCGGACAGAGATGGCTACACCTTC
TRBV5-4	NA	TRBJ2-1	NA	14	CASSSETGYNEQFF	TGTGCCAGCAGCTCTGAGACTGGCTACAATGAGCAGTTCTTC
TRBV5-1	NA	TRBJ1-5	NA	13	CASSLGQGQPQHF	TGCGCCAGCAGCTTGGGCCAGGGACAGCCCCAGCATTTT
TRBV4-3	TRBD2	TRBJ2-7	NA	16	CASSQDFGGGAYEQYF	TGCGCCAGCAGCCAAGACTTTGGGGGGGGAGCCTACGAGCAGTACTTC
TRBV4-3	NA	TRBJ2-1	NA	17	CASSQDRSQGSYNEQFF	TGCGCCAGCAGCCAAGATAGGTCGCAGGGCTCCTACAATGAGCAGTTCTTC
TRBV6-1	TRBD1	TRBJ1-2	NA	14	CASSEAWTGYGYTF	TGTGCCAGCAGTGAAGCGTGGACAGGATATGGCTACACCTTC
TRBV14	NA	TRBJ2-2	NA	13	CASRGENTGELFF	TGTGCCAGCAGGGGTGAGAACACCGGGGAGCTGTTTTTT
TRBV1	NA	TRBJ2-7	NA	17	CTSSQDGGLAGVWEQYF	TGCACCAGCAGCCAAGATGGAGGACTAGCGGGAGTGTGGGAGCAGTACTTC
TRBV27	NA	TRBJ1-6	NA	16	CASSLGQGAGNSPLHF	TGTGCCAGCAGTTTAGGGCAGGGTGCCGGAAATTCACCCCTCCACTTT
TRBV7-8	TRBD2	TRBJ2-7	NA	15	CASSLAGRDPYEQYF	TGTGCCAGCAGCTTAGCCGGGAGGGACCCCTACGAGCAGTACTTC
TRBV6-6	NA	TRBJ1-6	few	13	CASSYSSNSPLHF	TGTGCCAGCAGTTACTCCTCAAATTCACCCCTCCACTTT
TRBV12-5	NA	TRBJ1-1	NA	13	CASGLRANTEAFF	TGTGCTAGTGGTTTGAGGGCGAACACTGAAGCTTTCTTT
TRBV7-9	NA	TRBJ1-2	NA	16	CASSSSSGRDRYGYTF	TGTGCCAGCAGCTCCTCGTCGGGTCGGGACCGCTATGGCTACACCTTC
TRBV29-1	NA	TRBJ1-2	NA	10	CSVYSDGYTF	TGCAGCGTCTATTCAGATGGCTACACCTTC
TRBV5-4	NA	TRBJ2-7	NA	16	CASSTGFEESSYEQYF	TGTGCCAGCAGCACCGGCTTTGAAGAGAGCTCCTACGAGCAGTACTTC
TRBV16	TRBD1	TRBJ2-5	NA	14	CASSQLGQEETQYF	TGTGCCAGCAGCCAATTAGGACAGGAAGAGACCCAGTACTTC
TRBV10-3	NA	TRBJ1-4	NA	13	CAISEGGLEKLFF	TGTGCCATCAGTGAGGGGGGCTTGGAAAAACTGTTTTTT
TRBV7-8	NA	TRBJ2-3	NA	13	CASSPGGADTQYF	TGTGCCAGCAGCCCCGGCGGGGCAGATACGCAGTATTTT
TRBV2	NA	TRBJ1-1	NA	14	CASSGTGGGTEAFF	TGTGCCAGCAGTGGCACAGGTGGGGGCACTGAAGCTTTCTTT